Presented here are 18 T cell receptor beta chains from one specimen sequenced in a study of blood T cell repertoires in COVID-19. The repertoire was sequenced with immunoSEQ multiplex PCR; TCRdb's copy has only in-frame clones and lacks some. The table has about 48,000 clones, approximately 86% seen once. The sequencing input was peripheral blood. The receptors here all came from a woman aged 80 or older with acute or convalescent COVID-19.

This clone was counted a few times. This chain joins TRBV10-3 and TRBJ2-7; no clear D gene. CDR3 length: 12 residues. The germline gives CDR1 ENHRY, CDR2 SYGVKD. The germline V and J ends were trimmed by 4 bases and 7 bases, with 11 bases remaining between them. The CDR3 nucleotides are TGTGCCATCAGTGCACCGGGTCGGGAGCAGTACTTC. This codes for CAISAPGREQYF.

The rearrangement uses TRBV3-1 (or the pseudogene TRBV3-2) and TRBJ1-5; 7 bases are shared with TRBD1. The V gene end was trimmed by 3 bases and the J gene end by 6 bases; junction bases not matched to a gene: 2. This CDR3 has 13 residues. Germline V gene lookup returns CDR1 LGHDT and CDR2 YNNKEL (reference sequence). The CDR3 DNA follows: TGTGCCAGCAGCCATGACAGGGTTCAGCCCCAGCATTTT. Its translation: CASSHDRVQPQHF.

This chain uses TRBV9 with TRBJ1-2; TRBD1 aligns across 7 bases. Germline V gene data show CDR1 as SGDLS and CDR2 as YYNGEE. The CDR3 loop spans 13 amino acids. V dropped 2 bases and J dropped 3; count of bases not matched to a gene: 1. Here the CDR3 DNA reads TGTGCCAGCAGCGTCGACAGGGACTATGGCTACACCTTC. This codes for CASSVDRDYGYTF.

The sample holds one count of this clone. CDR3 amino acids: CASSPGTGAYSNQPQHF. CDR3 sequence (DNA): TGTGCCAGCAGCCCGGGGACAGGCGCATATAGCAATCAGCCCCAGCATTTT. The V call is TRBV5-5, the J call TRBJ1-5; 8 bases are a match to TRBD1. Germline V gene sequence: CDR1 SGHKS, CDR2 YYEKEE (reference sequence). CDR3 length: 17 amino acids. V shed 4 bases, J shed 0 bases, and the junction held 9 bases outside the gene matches.

This rearrangement joins TRBV2 to TRBJ1-2, with 8 bases aligning to TRBD1. V shed 7 bases and J 3 bases; nucleotides not matched to a gene: 7. Germline V CDR1 and CDR2: SNHLY, FYNNEI. The CDR3 is 14 residues long. For the CDR3, the DNA is TGTGCCAGCACCCACGCGACAGGGGACTATGGCTACACCTTC. This sequence encodes CASTHATGDYGYTF.

This clone was seen only a few times. The CDR3 region is CASSGTDYEQYF. In DNA, the CDR3 is TGCGCCAGCAGCGGGACAGACTACGAGCAGTACTTC. The V and J genes are TRBV5-1 and TRBJ2-7; 7 nucleotides match TRBD1. J was trimmed by 3 bases and V by 4 bases; bases with no gene match: 1. Per germline, CDR1 SGHRS and CDR2 YFSETQ. The CDR3 consists of 12 residues.

This clone appeared once. The rearrangement joins TRBV19 to TRBJ1-2; 7 bases align to TRBD1. Germline V gene sequence: CDR1 LNHDA, CDR2 SQIVND (reference sequence). The CDR3 length is 12 residues. V shed 5 bases and J 4 bases; nucleotides not matched to a gene: 1. This CDR3 is CASSRTGYGYTF. In DNA form, the CDR3 reads TGTGCCAGTAGTCGGACAGGCTATGGCTACACCTTC. The variable domain in full, with the rest retrieved from reference TRBV19 and TRBJ1-2, is DGGITQSPKYLFRKEGQNVTLSCEQNLNHDAMYWYRQDPGQGLRLIYYSQIVNDFQKGDIAEGYSVSREKKESFPLTVTSAQKNPTAFYLCASSRTGYGYTFGSGTRLTVV.

This CDR3 is CASSLEGQDGYTF. The DNA of the CDR3 is TGCGCCAGCAGCTTGGAGGGGCAGGATGGCTACACCTTC. This chain joins TRBV5-1 and TRBJ1-2; D is possibly TRBD1 (5 bases). Trimming left V 0 bases short and J 6 bases short, with 9 bases between. The CDR3 runs 13 residues. Germline CDR1 reads SGHRS; CDR2 reads YFSETQ.

This clone was found once. This chain connects TRBV19 to TRBJ1-3, with 8 bases fitting TRBD1. The V gene's germline CDR1 is LNHDA and CDR2 SQIVND (reference sequence). The CDR3 covers 16 residues. The J segment lost 2 bases and the V segment lost 5 bases, leaving 8 bases of the junction unmatched. The CDR3 DNA is TGTGCCAGTAGTGCCCAGGGACAGGCTCCTGGAAACACCATATATTTT. Encoded protein: CASSAQGQAPGNTIYF.

J is TRBJ1-1 and V is TRBV6-6, with TRBD1 matching 10 bases. This CDR3 comprises 17 residues. Trimming took 5 bases from V and 0 from J; bases not matched to a gene: 9. Germline CDR1 is MNHNY and CDR2 is SVGAGI (reference sequence). CDR3 sequence: CASSRSTGGRVNTEAFF. The CDR3 DNA sequence: TGTGCCAGCAGTAGATCGACAGGGGGCCGGGTGAACACTGAAGCTTTCTTT.

V and J are TRBV18 and TRBJ1-2; D possibly corresponds to TRBD1 (6 bases). The CDR3 covers 15 residues. CDR1 KGHSH and CDR2 LQKENI come from the germline V gene. Trimming removed 6 bases from V and 4 bases from J, with 18 bases in between. The CDR3 region has the DNA TGTGCCAGCTCTCCTAACAGGGCGGTAGGCTATGGCTACACCTTC. This codes for CASSPNRAVGYGYTF.

The genes are TRBV5-5 and TRBJ1-6, with TRBD1 as a possible D gene (6 bases). The V gene's germline CDR1 is SGHKS and CDR2 YYEKEE (reference sequence). The V and J ends lost 3 bases and 7 bases respectively, with 17 bases between them. The CDR3 covers 16 residues. The CDR3 bases are TGTGCCAGCAGCTGGGCGGGGGGCTTAGGGAATTCACCCCTCCACTTT. It is translated as CASSWAGGLGNSPLHF. The full variable domain, in which reference TRBV5-5 and TRBJ1-6 provide the parts outside the CDR3, is DAGVTQSPTHLIKTRGQQVTLRCSPISGHKSVSWYQQVLGQGPQFIFQYYEKEERGRGNFPDRFSARQFPNYSSELNVNALLLGDSALYLCASSWAGGLGNSPLHFGNGTRLTVT.

This clone was recorded only once. Other DNA sequences in the sample encode the same CDR3. The chain links TRBV12-3 or TRBV12-4 to TRBJ2-2; D is possibly TRBD2 (5 bases). The V gene lost 6 bases and the J gene lost 4 bases, with 6 bases spanning the gap. The CDR3 runs to 12 residues. The DNA of the CDR3 is TGTGCCAGCAGCCGGGGCACCGGGGAGCTGTTTTTT. Translating gives CASSRGTGELFF.

The chain carries TRBV2 and TRBJ1-2, with TRBD1 identical over 8 bases. This CDR3 is 12 amino acids long. After removal of 8 bases from V and 4 bases from J, the junction contained 3 bases not matched to a gene. The germline V gene has CDR1 SNHLY and CDR2 FYNNEI. The CDR3 loop is CASQGQAYGYTF. Here the CDR3 DNA reads TGTGCCAGCCAGGGACAGGCCTATGGCTACACCTTC.

This clone was detected only a few times. The chain employs TRBV5-1 and TRBJ1-5; 7 positions match TRBD1. Germline V CDR1 and CDR2: SGHRS, YFSETQ. With V trimmed by 4 bases and J by 1 base, 5 bases remained unmatched. CDR3 size: 15 residues. The CDR3 DNA reads as TGCGCCAGCAGCCCAACAGGGGTAAGCAATCAGCCCCAGCATTTT. Its translation is CASSPTGVSNQPQHF.

The chain links TRBV7-9 to TRBJ2-7; TRBD1 aligns across 10 bases. The V gene end was trimmed by 3 bases and the J gene end by 5 bases; junction bases not matched to a gene: 4. Germline-derived CDR1 and CDR2 are SEHNR and FQNEAQ (reference sequence). This CDR3 is built from 14 residues. The CDR3 region has the DNA TGTGCCAGCAGCTTGGGACAGGGGAATCACGAGCAGTACTTC. This codes for CASSLGQGNHEQYF.

This sequence joins TRBV18 and TRBJ2-1; 12 bases fit TRBD2. Germline V lookup: CDR1 KGHSH, CDR2 LQKENI. The CDR3 extends over 17 amino acids. After removal of 1 base from V and 8 bases from J, the junction contained 9 bases not matched to a gene. CDR3 sequence reads: CASSPRTSGAQGHEQFF. The CDR3 nucleotides read TGTGCCAGCTCACCACGGACTAGCGGGGCCCAGGGCCATGAGCAGTTCTTC.

With regard to this clone: Additional DNA sequences in this sample encode the identical CDR3. The chain is built from TRBV30 and TRBJ1-2; no firm D call. CDR1 is GTSNPN, CDR2 SVGIG, per germline (reference sequence). This CDR3 contains 14 residues. V gave up 0 bases and J gave up 4 bases, with 12 bases separating them. The CDR3 region is CAWSVRSRGYGYTF. CDR3 DNA: TGTGCCTGGAGTGTACGCTCCCGAGGCTATGGCTACACCTTC.